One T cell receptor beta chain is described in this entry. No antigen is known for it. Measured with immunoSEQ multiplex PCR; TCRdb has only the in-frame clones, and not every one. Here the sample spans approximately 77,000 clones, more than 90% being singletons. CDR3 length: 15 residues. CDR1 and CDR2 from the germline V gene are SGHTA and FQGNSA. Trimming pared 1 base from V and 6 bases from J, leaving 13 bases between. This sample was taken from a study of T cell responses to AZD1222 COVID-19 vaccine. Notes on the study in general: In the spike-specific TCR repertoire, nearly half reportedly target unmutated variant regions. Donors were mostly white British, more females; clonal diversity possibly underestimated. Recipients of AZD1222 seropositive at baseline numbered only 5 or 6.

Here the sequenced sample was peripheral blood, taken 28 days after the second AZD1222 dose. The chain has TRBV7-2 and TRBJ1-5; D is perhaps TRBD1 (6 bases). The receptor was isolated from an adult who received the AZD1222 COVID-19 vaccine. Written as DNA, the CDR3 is TGTGCCAGCAGCTTAGATCCAGGGGTGGTTCAGCCCCAGCATTTT. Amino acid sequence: CASSLDPGVVQPQHF.